The clone carrying this T cell receptor (beta chain) was seen at least ten times. The target antigen is unknown. CDR1 and CDR2 (germline): MDHEN, SYDVKM. Trimming cost V 3 bases and J 3 bases, with 17 bases left between them. The CDR3 runs to 16 residues. TCRdb re-called the 5' RACE reads with MiXCR, one entry per CDR3 protein. The sample consists of about 100,000 distinct CDR3 sequences, about 8.5% of them appearing once. These data are taken from a study of CD8 T cells in ankylosing spondylitis. Broader study findings: CD8+ disease-linked clones were present at relatively low frequencies in blood. Disease-associated clones were reportedly significantly overrepresented in matched ankylosing spondylitis synovial fluid.

The sequencing sample was made of blood, either unsorted or a sorted T cell fraction (not recorded which). This receptor was obtained from a male donor with ankylosing spondylitis or in good health (not recorded which). V and J are TRBV28 and TRBJ1-1; a weak D match, TRBD1 (5 bases). DNA of the CDR3: TGTGCCAGCAGTTTTCTCACCTTAATCAGGGACACTGAAGCTTTCTTT. It translates to CASSFLTLIRDTEAFF.